Sequencing of this TCR beta chain was carried out in a study of blood T cell repertoires in COVID-19. The table came from immunoSEQ multiplex PCR; TCRdb's copy has only in-frame clones and leaves some out. The sample lists over 55,000 clones; around 87% were seen once. CDR3 length: 15 amino acids. Per germline, CDR1 LGHNA and CDR2 YSLEER. V dropped 0 bases and J dropped 1 base, with 7 bases sitting between them. The V call is TRBV4-3, the J call TRBJ1-3, with D perhaps TRBD1 (6 bases). Material for sequencing was peripheral blood. This TCR came from a human donor with active COVID-19. The donor label of this sample is uncertain. This CDR3 reads CASSQDQGSGNTIYF. DNA for the CDR3: TGCGCCAGCAGCCAAGACCAGGGGTCTGGAAACACCATATATTTT.